A single sample gave rise to the 9 T cell receptor beta chains below, sequenced in a study of post-analysis software for immune sequencing data (dated by TCRdb to about 2015). Summary of the overall study and its limitations: Four or five TRBV segments, including TRBV5-6, TRBV5-1 and TRBV20-1, were significantly more frequent in patients than controls.

Their target antigens are unknown. The library was made by PCR. Sequencing relied on an Illumina HiSeq 2500. To reduce PCR and sequencing biases, unique molecular identifiers were built into the TCR beta cDNA libraries. The raw public reads went through TCRdb reprocessing: fastp at Q25, MiXCR clone calling, in-frame beta chains kept. Entries that share a CDR3 protein sequence are merged under the most common genes and DNA. The sample includes about 540,000 distinct CDR3 sequences, with 30% to 40% observed a single time. Approximately 6% of the sample rests with the top ten. The sequenced material came from blood. These receptors were obtained from a girl between 2 and 17 years old with multiple sclerosis.

This clonotype showed up just a few times. The gene calls are TRBV6-2 or TRBV6-3 and TRBJ2-7, with D possibly being TRBD2 (5 bases). Trimming removed 0 bases at V and 2 bases at J, with 8 bases between. Germline V gives CDR1 MNHEY, CDR2 SVGEGT. The CDR3 totals 14 residues. Written as DNA, the CDR3 is TGTGCCAGCAGTTACTCGAGCGGTCCCTACGAGCAGTACTTC. The encoded protein is CASSYSSGPYEQYF.

Only a few counts were recorded for this clonotype. The chain employs TRBV5-6 and TRBJ2-5; 9 bases map to TRBD1. V shed 4 bases and J 6 bases; nucleotides not matched to a gene: 7. CDR3 length: 14 residues. The V gene's germline CDR1 is SGHDT and CDR2 YYEEEE. The CDR3 loop reads CASSRDRAIQTQYF. In DNA form, the CDR3 reads TGTGCCAGCAGCCGGGACAGGGCCATACAGACCCAGTACTTC.

This chain uses TRBV11-3 with TRBJ2-1; TRBD1 aligns across 9 bases. CDR3 length equals 15 residues. The germline V gene encodes CDR1 SGHNT and CDR2 YENEEA. V was clipped by 4 bases and J by 5 bases; unmatched bases: 6. CDR3 protein: CASSSPWTGDNEQFF. CDR3 DNA: TGTGCCAGCAGCTCCCCGTGGACAGGGGACAATGAGCAGTTCTTC.

A few counts support this clonotype. The chain combines TRBV20-1 with TRBJ1-4; D is uncertain. This CDR3 has 15 amino acids. Germline CDR1 is DFQATT and CDR2 is SNEGSKA (reference sequence). The V end lost 0 bases, the J end lost 3 bases, and 11 bases lay between the germline ends. CDR3 sequence: CSARDRPSANEKLFF. The CDR3 bases are TGCAGTGCTAGAGATAGACCTTCGGCTAATGAAAAACTGTTTTTT.

This clonotype showed up many times. V is TRBV7-3 and J is TRBJ2-1, with 9 bases that match TRBD2. Trimming removed 0 bases from V and 6 bases from J; junction bases left unmatched: 12. Germline-derived CDR1 and CDR2 are SGHTA and FQGTGA. There are 18 residues in the CDR3. This chain's CDR3 is CASSLTVAGGGAGNEQFF. DNA for the CDR3: TGTGCCAGCAGCTTAACGGTCGCGGGCGGGGGGGCTGGCAATGAGCAGTTCTTC.

V gene TRBV29-1 combines with J gene TRBJ1-2, with 8 bases lining up with TRBD1. Germline CDR1 reads SQVTM; CDR2 reads ANQGSEA. J lost 5 bases, V lost 6 bases, and 8 bases had no gene match. The CDR3 loop spans 13 amino acids. The CDR3 bases are TGCAGCGTATCTTACGGGACAGGATATGGCTACACCTTC. Encoded protein: CSVSYGTGYGYTF.

This chain uses TRBV7-9 with TRBJ2-4, with D unresolved. Trimming removed 4 bases at V and 0 bases at J, with 13 bases between. Germline CDR1 SEHNR, CDR2 FQNEAQ (reference sequence). This CDR3 region has 16 residues. The CDR3 loop reads CASSSTPALAKNIQYF. The CDR3 nucleotides read TGTGCCAGCAGCTCTACCCCTGCCTTAGCCAAAAACATTCAGTACTTC.

This chain uses TRBV20-1 with TRBJ2-1; tentatively, D is TRBD1 or TRBD2 (7 bases each). The CDR3 consists of 18 residues. Germline V gene lookup returns CDR1 DFQATT and CDR2 SNEGSKA (reference sequence). The germline V and J ends were trimmed by 2 bases and 4 bases, with 24 bases remaining between them. CDR3 sequence reads: CSARPSVVRGGSYNEQFF. As DNA, the CDR3 is TGCAGTGCTAGACCATCGGTCGTCAGGGGGGGCTCGTACAATGAGCAGTTCTTC.

The rearrangement joins TRBV4-1 to TRBJ2-3; D possibly corresponds to TRBD2 (7 bases). The germline V gene encodes CDR1 MGHRA and CDR2 YSYEKL. Trimming stripped 6 bases from V and 4 bases from J, with 14 bases between. The CDR3 has 14 amino acids. The CDR3 DNA sequence: TGCGCCAGCAGTTTGGGGGGGCGTCCAGATACGCAGTATTTT. This codes for CASSLGGRPDTQYF.